This T cell receptor (beta chain) is from a study of metastatic and nonmetastatic thyroid tumors. Study-wide results and limits: For both blood and tumor, malignant thyroid tumors reportedly showed significantly higher TCR beta diversity than benign nodules did.

TCRdb re-analyzed the PCR reads through MiXCR. The table lists 21,000 or so clones, around 28% of them singletons. A word on this clone: What it binds is unknown. The junction departs from germline at one end; a sequencing error may be responsible.

The germline V gene encodes CDR1 LGHDT and CDR2 YNNKEL (reference sequence). The CDR3 covers 14 residues. Patients had received no treatment of any kind before thyroid surgery. The receptor was derived from a female donor with papillary thyroid cancer or a benign thyroid nodule (not recorded which). Some clones in this sample may be carry-over from other donors' samples. The chain combines TRBV3-1 with TRBJ2-2; a weak D match, TRBD2 (5 bases). Sequenced material: blood. CDR3 loop: CANSLNSGAGDLFF. CDR3 coding DNA: TGTGCCAACAGCCTTAATTCGGGCGCCGGGGATCTGTTTTTT.